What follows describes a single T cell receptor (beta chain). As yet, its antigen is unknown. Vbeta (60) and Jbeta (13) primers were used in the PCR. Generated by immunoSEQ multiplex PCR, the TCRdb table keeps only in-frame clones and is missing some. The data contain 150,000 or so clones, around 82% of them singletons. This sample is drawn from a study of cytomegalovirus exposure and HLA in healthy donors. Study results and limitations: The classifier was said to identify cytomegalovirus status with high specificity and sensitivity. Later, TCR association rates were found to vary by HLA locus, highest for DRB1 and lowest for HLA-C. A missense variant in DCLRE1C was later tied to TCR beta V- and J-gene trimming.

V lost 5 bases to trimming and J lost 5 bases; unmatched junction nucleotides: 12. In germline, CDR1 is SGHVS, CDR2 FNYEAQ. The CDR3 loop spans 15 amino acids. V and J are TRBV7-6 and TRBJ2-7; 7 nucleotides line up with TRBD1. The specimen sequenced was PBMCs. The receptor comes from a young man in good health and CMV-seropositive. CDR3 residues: CASSPAGGLSDEQYF. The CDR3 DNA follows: TGTGCCAGCAGCCCCGCAGGGGGTTTGAGCGACGAGCAGTACTTC.